A selection of T cell receptor beta chains follows, all from one sample in a study of blood T cell repertoires in COVID-19. Clones were sequenced by immunoSEQ multiplex PCR, and TCRdb holds only the in-frame ones, with some missing. The table has roughly 40,000 clones, under 85% seen once. The sequencing sample was made of peripheral blood. The receptors derive from a woman over 75 with acute or convalescent COVID-19. CDR3s include the opening cysteine and the closing phenylalanine or tryptophan. The order of the fields is V gene, clone size, J gene, D gene, CDR3 DNA, CDR3 protein. The D gene is left open where the match is weak. Size tells how often a clone was seen (once, few, many) or the class of an expanded clone, and some rows leave it out.

TRBV13,-,TRBJ1-2,-,TGTGCCAGCAGCTTAGAGGGAGGGAGCTATGGCTACACCTTC,CASSLEGGSYGYTF
TRBV6-4,-,TRBJ2-7,TRBD2,TGTGCCAGCAATCATAAAAAGGGGCTAGCGGAGAATTTCTACGAGCAGTACTTC,CASNHKKGLAENFYEQYF
TRBV29-1,-,TRBJ1-3,TRBD1,TGCAGCGTTGGTCTCCGGGACAGGGGGAACGGAAACACCATATATTTT,CSVGLRDRGNGNTIYF
TRBV4-1,-,TRBJ1-1,-,TGCGCCAGCAGACAATTAGGGGGTAGCACTGAAGCTTTCTTT,CASRQLGGSTEAFF
TRBV5-1,-,TRBJ2-3,TRBD2,TGCGCCAGCAGCTTCCTAGCGGGAGGAGGCAAGGGCACAGATACGCAGTATTTT,CASSFLAGGGKGTDTQYF
TRBV3-1/TRBV3-2,-,TRBJ2-1,-,TGTGCCAGCAGCCAAGCCGCTTTAGCAGTGAATGAGCAGTTCTTC,CASSQAALAVNEQFF
TRBV28,few,TRBJ1-2,-,TGTGCCAGCAGTGGGAGCTATGGCTACACCTTC,CASSGSYGYTF
TRBV7-2,-,TRBJ2-7,TRBD1,TGTGCCAGCAGCTTGGGACAGGGGACCTACGAGCAGTACTTC,CASSLGQGTYEQYF
TRBV6-6,-,TRBJ1-2,TRBD1,TGTGCCAGCAGCGCGACAGGGGCAGACGGCTACACCTTC,CASSATGADGYTF
TRBV19,-,TRBJ1-5,-,TGTGCCGCCCAACCTTGGGGGGGACGGAATCAGCCCCAGCATTTT,CAAQPWGGRNQPQHF
TRBV7-3,-,TRBJ2-1,TRBD2,TGTGCCAGCAGCTTACGACTAGCGGGAGGGATGAATGAGCAGTTCTTC,CASSLRLAGGMNEQFF
TRBV30,-,TRBJ1-1,-,TGTGCCTGGAGTCGAGGGCCGATAAACACTGAAGCTTTCTTT,CAWSRGPINTEAFF
TRBV29-1,-,TRBJ2-7,TRBD1,TGCAGCGTTGCCAAGGACGGGACAGGGGGCGAGCAGTACTTC,CSVAKDGTGGEQYF
TRBV18,once,TRBJ2-1,TRBD2,TGTGCCAGCTCAATCGGCAGTGGGGGGGATGAGCAGTTCTTC,CASSIGSGGDEQFF